This T cell receptor (beta chain) was sequenced for a study of molecular identifiers for immune sequencing clone quantification. The wider study: Replicate experiments divided RNA from roughly 20,000 or 100,000 naive CD8 cells into five parts and sequenced four.

MiXCR, applied by TCRdb to the PCR reads, yields one record per CDR3 protein. Of tens of thousands of distinct CDR3 sequences in the sample, under 20% were seen once. This clonotype was seen ten or more times. Its target is unknown. V dropped 0 bases and J dropped 4 bases, with 6 bases sitting between them. This CDR3 comprises 13 residues. Germline V CDR1 and CDR2: MGHRA, YSYEKL. General observations from the study: The share of molecules held by clones above 20 RNA copies was over 98% in effector cells and under 1% in naive cells.

This receptor was taken from a human donor in good health. Some libraries in this study had Jurkat cell RNA spiked in. V and J are TRBV4-1 and TRBJ1-1; D gene uncertain. Sequenced: naive CD8+ T cells from blood, with Jurkat cell RNA spiked in. Documented subset: FACS-sorted CD8+CD4-CCR7+CD45RA+ naive T cells. The CDR3 region is CASSQDRGTEAFF. In DNA form, the CDR3 reads TGCGCCAGCAGCCAAGACAGAGGCACTGAAGCTTTCTTT.